This TCR beta chain is from a study of blood T cell repertoires in COVID-19. Across the study: Samples of COVID-19 (acute and convalescent) were obtained from the United States, Italy and Spain. The analysed material was cDNA or gDNA that came from T cells, B-cell-depleted T cells, or PBMCs.

In the original workflow: Estimation of nucleated cell counts was performed using reference gene primer amplification. TCRdb's table, derived via immunoSEQ multiplex PCR, lists solely in-frame clones and lacks some. V and J calls plus clone size are reproduced from that table; the DNA served to infer D and trimming. The sample carries tens of thousands of clones, 60% to 80% recorded once. V dropped 2 bases and J dropped 9; count of bases not matched to a gene: 4. This CDR3 is built from 14 residues. Germline V gives CDR1 MNHNS, CDR2 SASEGT. The chain combines TRBV6-1 with TRBJ1-6, with TRBD1 matching over 7 bases. Sequences were obtained from peripheral blood. The receptor was isolated from a human donor in a cohort sampled during active COVID-19. The CDR3 coding sequence is TGTGCCAGCAGTGAAAGACAGGGCCCTTCACCCCTCCACTTT. It codes for CASSERQGPSPLHF.